This T cell receptor (beta chain) was recovered during a study of blood T cell repertoires in COVID-19. Study details: Samples came from the United States, Italy and Spain, spanning acute and convalescent COVID-19. Sample material is recorded as cDNA or gDNA derived from T cells, B-cell-depleted T cells, or PBMCs.

Regarding this clone: The junction differs from germline at one of its ends, possibly a read error.

The CDR3 length is 14 residues. Germline V gene sequence: CDR1 MDHEN, CDR2 SYDVKM. Authors' analysis steps: Amplification of reference gene primers was used by the study to estimate nucleated cell counts. The assay was immunoSEQ multiplex PCR, and TCRdb's table has in-frame clones only and misses some. D and trimming were read from the DNA, whereas the V and J calls and clone size are those reported in that table. This repertoire shows some 200,000 clones, about 88% found once; its top ten account for approximately 1.6%. This chain uses TRBV28 with TRBJ2-7, with 16 nucleotides matching TRBD2. The sequence was collected from a man between 65 and 80 years old with acute or convalescent COVID-19. Specimen: peripheral blood. The CDR3 protein is CASTQGLAGGPLHF. The DNA of the CDR3 is TGTGCCAGCACCCAGGGACTAGCGGGAGGGCCTCTTCACTTC.